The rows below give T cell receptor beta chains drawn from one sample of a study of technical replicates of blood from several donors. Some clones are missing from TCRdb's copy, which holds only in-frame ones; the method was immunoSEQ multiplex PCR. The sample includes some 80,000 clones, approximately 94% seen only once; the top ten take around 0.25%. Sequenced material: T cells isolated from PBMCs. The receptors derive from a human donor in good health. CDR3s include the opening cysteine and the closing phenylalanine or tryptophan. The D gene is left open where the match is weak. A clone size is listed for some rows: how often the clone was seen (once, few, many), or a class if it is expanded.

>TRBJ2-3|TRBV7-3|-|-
CASSLSRQGSTDTQYF
TGTGCCAGCAGCTTAAGTCGGCAGGGGTCCACAGATACGCAGTATTTT
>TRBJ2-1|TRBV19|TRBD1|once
CASKDRGPHEQFF
TGTGCCAGTAAAGACAGGGGGCCGCATGAGCAGTTCTTC
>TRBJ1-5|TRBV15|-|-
CATSGAFGWGPIQPQHF
TGTGCCACCAGCGGCGCGTTCGGGTGGGGCCCCATTCAGCCCCAGCATTTT
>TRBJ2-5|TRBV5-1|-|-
CASSLAETSYGETQYF
TGCGCCAGCAGCTTAGCCGAGACTAGTTACGGAGAGACCCAGTACTTC
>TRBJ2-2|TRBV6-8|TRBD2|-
CASSYLLAGGPGELFF
TGTGCCAGCAGTTACTTACTAGCGGGGGGGCCCGGGGAGCTGTTTTTT
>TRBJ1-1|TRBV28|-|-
CAVEGALNTEAFF
TGTGCCGTGGAGGGAGCTTTGAACACTGAAGCTTTCTTT
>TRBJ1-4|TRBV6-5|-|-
CASSSGGTNEKLFF
TGTGCCAGCAGTTCCGGGGGAACTAATGAAAAACTGTTTTTT
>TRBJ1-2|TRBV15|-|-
CATSQDSSYGYTF
TGTGCCACCAGCCAGGACAGTTCCTATGGCTACACCTTC
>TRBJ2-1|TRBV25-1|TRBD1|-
CASSGWDRGPDEQFF
TGTGCCAGCAGTGGTTGGGACAGGGGGCCGGATGAGCAGTTCTTC
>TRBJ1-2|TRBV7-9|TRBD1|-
CASSHEWDRDYGYTF
TGTGCCAGCAGCCACGAGTGGGACAGGGACTATGGCTACACCTTC
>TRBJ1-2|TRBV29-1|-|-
CSVDSGRDYGYTF
TGCAGCGTTGATTCAGGGAGGGACTATGGCTACACCTTC
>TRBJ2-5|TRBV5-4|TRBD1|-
CASSSPRDSQETQYF
TGTGCCAGCAGCTCGCCCCGGGACAGTCAAGAGACCCAGTACTTC
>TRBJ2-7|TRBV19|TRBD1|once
CASSDRGRNSYEQYF
TGTGCCAGTAGTGACAGGGGGCGAAACTCCTACGAGCAGTACTTC
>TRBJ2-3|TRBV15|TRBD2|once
CATSRSNLLAGGTDTQYF
TGTGCCACCAGCAGATCAAACCTCCTAGCGGGGGGAACAGATACGCAGTATTTT
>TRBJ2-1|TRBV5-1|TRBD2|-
CASSGQPGGNEQFF
TGCGCCAGCTCCGGCCAGCCGGGGGGCAATGAGCAGTTCTTC
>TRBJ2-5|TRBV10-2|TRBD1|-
CASRTGTGIQETQYF
TGCGCCAGCAGAACCGGGACAGGTATTCAAGAGACCCAGTACTTC
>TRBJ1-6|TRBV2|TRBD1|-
CASTWTGGYNSPLHF
TGTGCCAGCACTTGGACAGGGGGCTATAATTCACCCCTCCACTTT
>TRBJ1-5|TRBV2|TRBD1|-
CASRNSWWQGAAGVGQSYQPQHF
TGTGCCAGCCGGAATTCTTGGTGGCAGGGGGCCGCAGGAGTTGGCCAAAGCTATCAGCCCCAGCATTTT
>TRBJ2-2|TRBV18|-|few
CASSLWTPANTGELFF
TGTGCCAGCTCACTTTGGACTCCCGCGAACACCGGGGAGCTGTTTTTT
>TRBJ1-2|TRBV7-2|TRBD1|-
CASSPGQGGGGYTF
TGTGCCAGCAGCCCGGGACAGGGGGGTGGCGGCTACACCTTC
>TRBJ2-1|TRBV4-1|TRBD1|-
CASSQGRGLNYNEQFF
TGCGCCAGCAGCCAAGGCAGGGGGCTTAACTACAATGAGCAGTTCTTC
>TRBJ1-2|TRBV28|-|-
CASSIPGAYGYTF
TGTGCCAGCAGTATTCCAGGGGCCTATGGCTACACCTTC
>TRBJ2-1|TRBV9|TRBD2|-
CASSVGASGSNEQFF
TGTGCCAGCAGCGTAGGCGCAAGCGGGAGCAATGAGCAGTTCTTC
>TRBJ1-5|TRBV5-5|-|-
CASSFGGVGQPQHF
TGTGCCAGCAGCTTCGGGGGGGTAGGTCAGCCCCAGCATTTT
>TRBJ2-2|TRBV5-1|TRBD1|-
CASSPGQGDTGELFF
TGCGCCAGCAGCCCGGGACAGGGGGACACCGGGGAGCTGTTTTTT
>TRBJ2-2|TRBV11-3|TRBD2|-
CASSLELAGLSNTGELFF
TGTGCCAGCAGCTTAGAGTTAGCGGGGCTTTCGAACACCGGGGAGCTGTTTTTT
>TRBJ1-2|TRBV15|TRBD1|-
CATSGDRELLYGYTF
TGTGCCACCAGCGGGGACAGGGAATTGCTCTATGGCTACACCTTC
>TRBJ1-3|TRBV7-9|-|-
CASSPQGVFGNTIYF
TGTGCCAGCAGCCCGCAGGGTGTCTTCGGAAACACCATATATTTT
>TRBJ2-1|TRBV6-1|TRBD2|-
CASSDMGLAGNNEQFF
TGTGCCAGCAGTGACATGGGACTAGCGGGAAACAATGAGCAGTTCTTC
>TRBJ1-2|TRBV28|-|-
CASSSLSRRGYTF
TGTGCCAGCAGTTCTCTCAGTCGGCGGGGCTACACCTTC
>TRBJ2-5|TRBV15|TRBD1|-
CATSSRKQGRETQYF
TGTGCCACCAGCAGTAGAAAACAGGGGCGAGAGACCCAGTACTTC
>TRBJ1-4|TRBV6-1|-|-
CASSDGTPTPKLFF
TGTGCCAGCAGTGACGGGACTCCCACCCCCAAACTGTTTTTT
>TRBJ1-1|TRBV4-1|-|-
CASSARLWTANTEAFF
TGCGCCAGCAGCGCACGTCTTTGGACAGCGAACACTGAAGCTTTCTTT
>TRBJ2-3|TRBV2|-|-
CARLESTDTQYF
TGTGCCAGACTAGAGAGCACAGATACGCAGTATTTT
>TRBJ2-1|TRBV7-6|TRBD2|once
CASSPQTSGTYNEQFF
TGTGCCAGCAGCCCCCAGACTAGCGGAACCTACAATGAGCAGTTCTTC
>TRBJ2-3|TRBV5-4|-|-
CASSLPRSDTQYF
TGTGCCAGCAGCTTGCCCAGGTCCGATACGCAGTATTTT
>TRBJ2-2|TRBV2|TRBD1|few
CASFLGQAPGELFF
TGTGCCAGCTTTCTGGGACAGGCCCCCGGGGAGCTGTTTTTT
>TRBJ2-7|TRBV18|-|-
CASSPNRWSSYEQYF
TGTGCCAGCTCACCAAACAGGTGGAGCTCCTACGAGCAGTACTTC
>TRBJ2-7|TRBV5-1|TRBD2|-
CASSLDGTTTYEQYF
TGCGCCAGCAGCTTGGACGGGACTACAACCTACGAGCAGTACTTC
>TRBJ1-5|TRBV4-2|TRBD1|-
CASSQAPGQASHSNQPQHF
TGTGCCAGCAGCCAAGCACCGGGACAGGCTTCCCATAGCAATCAGCCCCAGCATTTT
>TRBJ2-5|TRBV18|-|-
CASSESYQETQYF
TGTGCCAGCTCGGAGTCTTACCAAGAGACCCAGTACTTC
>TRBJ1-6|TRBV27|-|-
CASSPTGSYNSPLHF
TGTGCCAGCAGCCCGACGGGGTCCTATAATTCACCCCTCCACTTT
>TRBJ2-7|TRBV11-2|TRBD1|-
CASSSGQDASYEQYF
TGTGCCAGCAGCTCAGGACAGGACGCCTCCTACGAGCAGTACTTC
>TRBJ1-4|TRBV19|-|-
CASSDYVLLFF
TGTGCCAGTAGTGACTACGTGCTATTGTTTTTT
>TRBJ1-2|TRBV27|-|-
CASSGGGYGYTF
TGTGCCAGCAGTGGTGGAGGCTATGGCTACACCTTC
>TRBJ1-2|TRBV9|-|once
CASSVADNYGYTF
TGTGCCAGCAGCGTCGCAGATAACTATGGCTACACCTTC
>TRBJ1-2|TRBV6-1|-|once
CASSDLTLRRNYGYTF
TGTGCCAGCAGTGATTTAACCCTACGAAGAAACTATGGCTACACCTTC
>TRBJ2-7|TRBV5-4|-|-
CASSLGGGDEQYF
TGTGCCAGCAGCCTAGGAGGGGGCGACGAGCAGTACTTC
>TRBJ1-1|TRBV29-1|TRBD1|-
CSVPPGQGAFEAFF
TGCAGCGTCCCTCCGGGACAGGGGGCTTTCGAAGCTTTCTTT
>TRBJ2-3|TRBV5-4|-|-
CASSSVYRGTSTDTQYF
TGTGCCAGCAGCTCTGTTTACCGGGGGACTAGCACAGATACGCAGTATTTT
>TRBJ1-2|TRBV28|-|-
CASSRVLYGYTF
TGTGCCAGCAGCCGGGTTCTTTATGGCTACACCTTC
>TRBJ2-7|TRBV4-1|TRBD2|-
CASSQVRLAGTYEQYF
TGCGCCAGCAGCCAAGTTAGGCTAGCGGGAACCTACGAGCAGTACTTC